These 27 T cell receptor beta chains were sequenced from one sample in a study of CD8 T cells in ankylosing spondylitis. General study findings and limits: In ankylosing spondylitis blood, a motif of fewer than 10 highly homologous TCR beta variants appeared characteristic.

No antigen is known for these receptors. TCRdb re-analysed the 5' RACE reads in MiXCR, keeping a single row per CDR3 protein. The table lists some 800,000 distinct CDR3 sequences, roughly 12% of them singletons, with about 0.5% in the top ten. Sequences were obtained from blood, either unsorted or a sorted T cell fraction (not recorded which). These receptors all stem from a male donor with ankylosing spondylitis.

This clonotype was observed many times. The V and J genes are TRBV9 and TRBJ2-3, with D perhaps matching TRBD2 (5 bases). There are 14 residues in the CDR3. V dropped 0 bases and J dropped 2 bases, with 7 bases sitting between them. Germline CDR1 and CDR2: SGDLS and YYNGEE. This CDR3 reads CASSVGAVTDTQYF. The CDR3 nucleotides read TGTGCCAGCAGCGTAGGAGCGGTCACAGATACGCAGTATTTT.

V gene TRBV2 combines with J gene TRBJ2-1; tentative D call: TRBD1 (7 bases). This CDR3 contains 14 residues. Germline loops: CDR1 SNHLY, CDR2 FYNNEI. Trimming pared 8 bases from V and 4 bases from J, leaving 15 bases between. CDR3 sequence (DNA): TGTGCCAGCGCCACCTCAGGGGGGTACAATGAGCAGTTCTTC. It codes for CASATSGGYNEQFF.

This clonotype was detected many times. The gene calls are TRBV4-2 and TRBJ2-3, with D maybe TRBD2 (6 bases). Germline lookup yields CDR1 LGHNA and CDR2 YNFKEQ. The CDR3 totals 14 residues. Trimming removed 5 bases from V and 4 bases from J, with 13 bases in between. CDR3 amino acids: CASSTRDSSDTQYF. The CDR3 DNA reads as TGTGCCAGCAGCACCCGGGACTCCTCAGATACGCAGTATTTT.

The chain links TRBV11-2 to TRBJ2-2, with 8 bases that match TRBD2. Germline CDR1 is SGHAT and CDR2 is FQNNGV. This CDR3 is built from 14 residues. V lost 1 base and J lost 7; bases outside the gene matches: 2. Here the CDR3 DNA reads TGTGCCAGCAGCTTAGGCGGGAGGATCGGGGAGCTGTTTTTT. This gives the protein CASSLGGRIGELFF. Using reference TRBV11-2 and TRBJ2-2 for the parts outside the CDR3, the full variable domain is EAGVAQSPRYKIIEKRQSVAFWCNPISGHATLYWYQQILGQGPKLLIQFQNNGVVDDSQLPKDRFSAERLKGVDSTLKIQPAKLEDSAVYLCASSLGGRIGELFFGEGSRLTVL.

This clonotype showed up many times. The chain carries TRBV4-1 and TRBJ1-1; D gene unclear. The CDR3 length is 15 residues. Trimming took off 1 base at V and 2 bases at J, with 11 bases between the two ends. Germline V gene lookup returns CDR1 MGHRA and CDR2 YSYEKL. CDR3 amino acids: CASSQGAAANTEAFF. The CDR3 DNA is TGCGCCAGCAGCCAAGGGGCCGCGGCCAACACTGAAGCTTTCTTT.

This clonotype was recorded many times. The V and J genes are TRBV7-2 and TRBJ2-3; maybe TRBD2 (5 bases). Germline-derived CDR1 and CDR2 are SGHTA and FQGNSA. Trimming stripped 8 bases from V and 1 base from J, with 13 bases between. The CDR3 is made up of 14 amino acids. The CDR3 bases are TGTGCCAGCCTACCCGGGGTGGGCACAGATACGCAGTATTTT. As protein: CASLPGVGTDTQYF. The whole variable domain, remainder taken from reference TRBV7-2 and TRBJ2-3, is GAGVSQSPSNKVTEKGKDVELRCDPISGHTALYWYRQSLGQGLEFLIYFQGNSAPDKSGLPSDRFSAERTGGSVSTLTIQRTQQEDSAVYLCASLPGVGTDTQYFGPGTRLTVL.

This clonotype was observed at least ten times. The chain is built from TRBV20-1 and TRBJ1-2; D is unresolved. V was pared by 0 bases and J by 2 bases, with 16 bases between. Germline CDR1 is DFQATT and CDR2 is SNEGSKA (reference sequence). The CDR3 has 16 residues. CDR3 sequence: CSARDLAKPANYGYTF. In DNA form, the CDR3 reads TGCAGTGCTAGAGATTTGGCCAAGCCCGCGAACTATGGCTACACCTTC.

This sequence joins TRBV2 and TRBJ2-1, with D tentatively TRBD1 (5 bases). This CDR3 contains 17 residues. From germline, CDR1 is SNHLY and CDR2 FYNNEI. Between the trimmed V and J ends, which lost 7 bases and 1 base, there was a span of 20 bases. The CDR3 spells CASTRRGVALSYNEQFF. CDR3 nucleotides: TGTGCCAGCACCAGAAGGGGCGTGGCCCTATCCTACAATGAGCAGTTCTTC.

A few counts support this clonotype. This chain uses TRBV10-2 with TRBJ2-2; D perhaps matches TRBD1 (6 bases). Germline CDR1 is WSHSY and CDR2 is SAAADI. There are 15 residues in the CDR3. Trimming removed 3 bases at V and 5 bases at J, with 13 bases between. CDR3 coding DNA: TGCGCCAGCAGTGACATGGGGGCGCGGACCGGGGAGCTGTTTTTT. Protein product: CASSDMGARTGELFF.

The chain has TRBV6-5 and TRBJ2-3, with D perhaps TRBD1 or TRBD2 (5 bases each). This CDR3 region has 15 residues. V dropped 2 bases and J dropped 2 bases, with 11 bases sitting between them. CDR1 and CDR2 (germline): MNHEY, SVGAGI. DNA of the CDR3: TGTGCCAGCAGTTACGGGGGTAGCTTCACAGATACGCAGTATTTT. This sequence encodes CASSYGGSFTDTQYF.

This clonotype occurred once. This rearrangement joins TRBV20-1 to TRBJ2-5, with 8 bases that match TRBD2. Germline lookup yields CDR1 DFQATT and CDR2 SNEGSKA (reference sequence). J was trimmed by 5 bases and V by 5 bases; bases with no gene match: 10. The CDR3 runs to 14 residues. The CDR3 region has the DNA TGCAGTGCTGGGGCGGGGGGCTTAGGGGAGACCCAGTACTTC. It is translated as CSAGAGGLGETQYF.

The chain has TRBV20-1 and TRBJ2-5; 11 bases are shared with TRBD2. This CDR3 contains 14 residues. Per germline, CDR1 DFQATT and CDR2 SNEGSKA (reference sequence). Trimming removed 4 bases from V and 5 bases from J; junction bases left unmatched: 6. The CDR3 reads CSAILAGGRETQYF. For the CDR3, the DNA is TGCAGTGCTATATTAGCGGGGGGGCGGGAGACCCAGTACTTC.

This clonotype was observed a handful of times. CDR3 sequence: CAWTGYRVPGANVLTF. As DNA, the CDR3 is TGTGCCTGGACTGGATACAGGGTCCCTGGGGCCAACGTCCTGACTTTC. This rearrangement joins TRBV30 to TRBJ2-6; possibly TRBD1 for D (6 bases). V gave up 4 bases and J gave up 2 bases, with 15 bases separating them. The germline CDR1 and CDR2 sequences are GTSNPN and SVGIG (reference sequence). The CDR3 runs 16 residues.

This clonotype was counted between two and nine times. The rearrangement joins TRBV7-2 to TRBJ2-7; 8 bases are shared with TRBD2. The CDR3 runs to 15 residues. CDR1 is SGHTA and CDR2 is FQGNSA in the germline V gene. The J segment lost 4 bases and the V segment lost 5 bases, leaving 10 bases of the junction unmatched. CDR3 residues: CASSPRASGRYEQYF. The CDR3 DNA follows: TGTGCCAGCAGCCCCCGAGCGAGCGGGAGATACGAGCAGTACTTC.

In this sample, this clonotype turned up a few times. DNA of the CDR3: TGTGCCAGCAGTTTACAGGGGGGGTCTGAAGCTTTCTTT. Protein product: CASSLQGGSEAFF. The J gene is TRBJ1-1, the V gene TRBV12-3 or TRBV12-4; 7 nucleotides line up with TRBD1. The CDR3 is 13 amino acids. Trimming took 2 bases from V and 6 from J; bases not matched to a gene: 3.

This chain uses TRBV6-5 with TRBJ1-2; D is undetermined. The length of the CDR3 is 15 residues. Germline CDR1 reads MNHEY; CDR2 reads SVGAGI. Trimming took off 0 bases at V and 4 bases at J, with 12 bases between the two ends. The CDR3 coding sequence is TGTGCCAGCAGTTACTCCGGACTCGGCTCCTATGGCTACACCTTC. Amino acid sequence: CASSYSGLGSYGYTF.

There are many counts of this clonotype. The chain carries TRBV11-2 and TRBJ2-2, with D unresolved. CDR1 is SGHAT, CDR2 FQNNGV, per germline. The CDR3 has 13 residues. V was cut by 6 bases and J by 1 base, with 6 bases left in between. The CDR3 region is CASSYRNTGELFF. The CDR3 nucleotides are TGTGCCAGCAGTTATAGGAACACCGGGGAGCTGTTTTTT.

The V gene is TRBV29-1, the J gene TRBJ1-1; D gene ambiguous. The CDR3 runs to 12 residues. Germline V gene lookup returns CDR1 SQVTM and CDR2 ANQGSEA. Trimming pared 4 bases from V and 3 bases from J, leaving 9 bases between. In nucleotides, the CDR3 is TGCAGCGTTGTACCGGGAGACACTGAAGCTTTCTTT. Its protein is CSVVPGDTEAFF.

This rearrangement joins TRBV7-6 to TRBJ1-4; D possibly corresponds to TRBD1 (5 bases). CDR3 length equals 14 residues. CDR1 is SGHVS and CDR2 is FNYEAQ in the germline V gene. Trimming removed 5 bases at V and 6 bases at J, with 13 bases between. CDR3 sequence reads: CASSQGPFDEKLFF. CDR3 DNA sequence: TGTGCCAGCAGCCAGGGTCCCTTCGATGAAAAACTGTTTTTT.

The chain uses TRBV7-8 and TRBJ2-7; the D gene is possibly TRBD2 (5 bases). The germline V gene has CDR1 SGHVS and CDR2 FQNEAQ. The CDR3 covers 14 residues. With 2 bases removed from V and 6 bases from J, the gap between germline ends came to 14 bases. CDR3 protein: CASSLTASLREQYF. The CDR3 coding sequence is TGTGCCAGCAGCTTAACGGCTAGCCTTCGCGAGCAGTACTTC.

The table lists this clonotype with many counts. The chain couples TRBV10-3 to TRBJ2-3; TRBD2 agrees at 7 bases. Germline V gene sequence: CDR1 ENHRY, CDR2 SYGVKD. The CDR3 runs to 15 residues. V shed 11 bases, J shed 5 bases, and the junction held 16 bases outside the gene matches. In nucleotides, the CDR3 is TGTGCCTTCCCCCGGCGCGGGAGTAGAGGAGATACGCAGTATTTT. Protein: CAFPRRGSRGDTQYF.

This clonotype showed up just a few times. The J gene is TRBJ2-7, the V gene TRBV4-3; the match to TRBD1 covers 8 bases. CDR3 size: 16 residues. J lost 0 bases, V lost 4 bases, and 8 bases had no gene match. In germline, CDR1 is LGHNA, CDR2 YSLEER. In nucleotides, the CDR3 is TGCGCCAGCAGCCGAGAGACAGGGGTTAGCTCCTACGAGCAGTACTTC. The encoded protein is CASSRETGVSSYEQYF.

This clonotype came up many times. The J gene is TRBJ2-1, the V gene TRBV2, with D unclear. Looked up from germline, CDR1 is SNHLY and CDR2 is FYNNEI. Trimming shortened V by 7 bases and J by 3 bases, and 4 bases separated the two germline ends. The CDR3 loop spans 11 amino acids. This CDR3 is CASTGYNEQFF. The CDR3 DNA is TGTGCCAGCACTGGCTACAATGAGCAGTTCTTC.

The chain uses TRBV6-2 or TRBV6-3 and TRBJ1-1; D remains unclear. The CDR3 is 13 residues long. The ends were cut back, 2 bases at V and 6 bases at J, with 10 bases in the middle. Germline-derived CDR1 and CDR2 are MNHEY and SVGEGT. DNA for the CDR3: TGTGCCAGCAGTTACCCGGGTCTGGCTGAAGCTTTCTTT. Translating gives CASSYPGLAEAFF.

This clonotype was detected a few times. The gene calls are TRBV6-1 and TRBJ2-3; D not resolved. Germline V gene data show CDR1 as MNHNS and CDR2 as SASEGT. The germline V and J ends were trimmed by 5 bases and 3 bases, with 12 bases remaining between them. The CDR3 runs 14 residues. The CDR3 is CASSQRLGTDTQYF. For the CDR3, the DNA is TGTGCCAGCAGTCAGCGTCTCGGGACAGATACGCAGTATTTT.

The chain uses TRBV4-2 and TRBJ2-5; TRBD1 aligns across 9 bases. The CDR3 runs to 15 residues. CDR1 is LGHNA and CDR2 is YNFKEQ in the germline V gene. The J segment lost 3 bases and the V segment lost 4 bases, leaving 6 bases of the junction unmatched. The DNA of the CDR3 is TGTGCCAGCAGCCGAGCCCGGGACAGGGAAGAGACCCAGTACTTC. This codes for CASSRARDREETQYF.

The rearrangement links TRBV6-5 to TRBJ2-7; D may be TRBD1 (6 bases). Trimming took 2 bases from V and 1 from J, leaving 9 bases between them. The CDR3 consists of 14 residues. In germline, CDR1 is MNHEY, CDR2 SVGAGI. The CDR3 region is CASSYRRGSYEQYF. In DNA form, the CDR3 reads TGTGCCAGCAGTTACCGCAGGGGTTCCTACGAGCAGTACTTC.